Below are 27 T cell receptor beta chains sequenced from a single sample in a study of blood T cell repertoires in COVID-19. Measured with immunoSEQ multiplex PCR; TCRdb has only the in-frame clones, and not every one. In the table there are around 130,000 clones, over 60% of which are singletons. Material for sequencing was peripheral blood. These receptors were obtained from a middle-aged man with acute or convalescent COVID-19.

The V gene is TRBV10-2, the J gene TRBJ2-7; 10 bases are a match to TRBD2. Germline CDR1 is WSHSY and CDR2 is SAAADI. This CDR3 comprises 15 residues. V shed 5 bases and J 2 bases; nucleotides not matched to a gene: 6. The CDR3, as DNA: TGCGCCAGCAGTAGAACTAGCGGGGCCACCTACGAGCAGTACGTC. Encoded protein: CASSRTSGATYEQYV.

The chain employs TRBV5-1 and TRBJ1-2; tentative D call: TRBD1 (6 bases). Germline CDR1 reads SGHRS; CDR2 reads YFSETQ. V was clipped by 6 bases and J by 0 bases, with 12 bases between them. CDR3 length equals 14 residues. The CDR3 DNA reads TGCGCCAGCACGGACAGCCAAGCTAACTATGGCTACACCTTC. Its translation is CASTDSQANYGYTF.

The V call is TRBV7-6, the J call TRBJ2-2, with D perhaps TRBD1 (6 bases). Per the germline V gene, CDR1 is SGHVS and CDR2 is FNYEAQ. Between the trimmed V and J ends, which lost 1 base and 1 base, there was a span of 13 bases. The CDR3 covers 17 residues. The CDR3 here is CASSLEQGKQNTGELFF. In DNA form, the CDR3 reads TGTGCCAGCAGCTTAGAACAGGGCAAACAGAACACCGGGGAGCTGTTTTTT. Full variable domain (outside the CDR3, taken from reference TRBV7-6 and TRBJ2-2): GAGVSQSPRYKVTKRGQDVALRCDPISGHVSLYWYRQALGQGPEFLTYFNYEAQQDKSGLPNDRFSAERPEGSISTLTIQRTEQRDSAMYRCASSLEQGKQNTGELFFGEGSRLTVL.

The chain is built from TRBV19 and TRBJ1-2; D not resolved. Trimming took off 2 bases at V and 4 bases at J, with 14 bases between the two ends. Germline loops: CDR1 LNHDA, CDR2 SQIVND (reference sequence). The CDR3 sequence is 15 residues long. CDR3 sequence: CASSITFGGSYGYTF. Here the CDR3 DNA reads TGTGCCAGTAGTATAACCTTTGGCGGCTCCTATGGCTACACCTTC.

The chain recombines TRBV30 with TRBJ1-3, with D possibly being TRBD1 (5 bases). Per the germline V gene, CDR1 is GTSNPN and CDR2 is SVGIG (reference sequence). Trimming stripped 0 bases from V and 0 bases from J, with 12 bases between. CDR3 length equals 16 residues. The CDR3 DNA is TGTGCCTGGAGTGTGGGGCTGCCGAGCTCTGGAAACACCATATATTTT. Translated: CAWSVGLPSSGNTIYF.

The rearrangement uses TRBV9 and TRBJ2-7; the D is unclear. Germline loops: CDR1 SGDLS, CDR2 YYNGEE. The CDR3 extends over 15 amino acids. V was shortened by 0 bases and J by 1 base, with 11 bases between the two germline ends. The CDR3 region is CASSVGEHPSYEQYF. In nucleotides, the CDR3 is TGTGCCAGCAGCGTAGGCGAGCACCCGTCCTACGAGCAGTACTTC.

The J gene is TRBJ1-1, the V gene TRBV7-8; D not resolved. The germline gives CDR1 SGHVS, CDR2 FQNEAQ. V gave up 1 base and J gave up 4 bases, with 13 bases separating them. This CDR3 spans 15 amino acids. The CDR3 bases are TGTGCCAGCAGCTTAGGATTGGTTGGTAGCACTGAAGCTTTCTTT. Protein sequence: CASSLGLVGSTEAFF.

This rearrangement joins TRBV5-1 to TRBJ1-1; 7 positions match TRBD1. Germline lookup yields CDR1 SGHRS and CDR2 YFSETQ. This CDR3 contains 16 residues. Unmatched junction bases numbered 5, after V lost 0 bases and J lost 0 bases. CDR3 sequence: CASSLGQGDLNTEAFF. CDR3 DNA: TGCGCCAGCAGCTTGGGACAGGGTGATCTGAACACTGAAGCTTTCTTT.

The chain joins TRBV6-5 to TRBJ1-5; TRBD1 matches at 8 bases. V lost 5 bases and J lost 6; bases outside the gene matches: 6. Germline CDR1 is MNHEY and CDR2 is SVGAGI. The CDR3 covers 14 residues. The CDR3 region is CASSLRGPSQPQHF. Written as DNA, the CDR3 is TGTGCCAGCAGTCTCAGGGGGCCAAGTCAGCCCCAGCATTTT.

The CDR3 spells CASSLDGYRGYTF. In DNA form, the CDR3 reads TGTGCCAGCAGCTTAGACGGGTACCGTGGCTACACCTTC. The J gene is TRBJ1-2, the V gene TRBV7-2; D is undetermined. V was trimmed by 1 base and J by 7 bases, leaving 10 bases between them. Germline CDR1 SGHTA, CDR2 FQGNSA. This CDR3 has 13 amino acids.

The chain uses TRBV19 and TRBJ1-1, with no clear D. V was trimmed by 8 bases and J by 0 bases, leaving 16 bases between them. This CDR3 region has 15 residues. Per germline, CDR1 LNHDA and CDR2 SQIVND (reference sequence). The CDR3 DNA reads as TGTGCCAGTGGGAATCCCGAGGACTTGAACACTGAAGCTTTCTTT. This translates into CASGNPEDLNTEAFF.

In its sample, this clone was seen many times. The chain recombines TRBV10-3 with TRBJ2-7, with D possibly being TRBD2 (7 bases). The V end was cut by 1 base, the J end by 3 bases, with 16 bases between. In germline, CDR1 is ENHRY, CDR2 SYGVKD. This CDR3 comprises 16 residues. CDR3 nucleotide sequence: TGTGCCATCAGTGAGTTGGGGGGGGCAGATTACTACGAGCAGTACGTC. It specifies CAISELGGADYYEQYV.

The chain has TRBV11-2 and TRBJ2-2; 16 bases align to TRBD2. This CDR3 has 17 residues. Looked up from germline, CDR1 is SGHAT and CDR2 is FQNNGV. With V trimmed by 5 bases and J by 4 bases, 4 bases remained unmatched. The CDR3 DNA is TGTGCCAGCAGCCCGGGACTAGCGGGGGGGATCACCGGGGAGCTGTTTTTT. This encodes CASSPGLAGGITGELFF.

On this clone: Sequence at one end of the junction differs from germline and may be a read error. The CDR3 DNA is TGTGCCAGCAGTAGCGCCAGGGGGCAGGTCTTT. Residues: CASSSARGQVF. This sequence joins TRBV12-3 or TRBV12-4 and TRBJ1-1, with 8 bases lining up with TRBD1. This CDR3 contains 11 residues.

The rearrangement uses TRBV28 and TRBJ1-2, with 8 bases aligning to TRBD1. Unmatched junction bases numbered 5, after V lost 4 bases and J lost 7 bases. Germline V gene lookup returns CDR1 MDHEN and CDR2 SYDVKM. This CDR3 comprises 13 residues. The CDR3 sequence: CASSWAGGFGYTF. In DNA, the CDR3 is TGTGCCAGCAGTTGGGCAGGGGGCTTTGGCTACACCTTC.

V usage is TRBV24-1 and J usage is TRBJ2-3; 7 bases agree with TRBD2. This CDR3 contains 16 residues. CDR1 KGHDR and CDR2 SFDVKD come from the germline V gene. After removal of 4 bases from V and 1 base from J, the junction contained 7 bases not matched to a gene. CDR3 amino acids: CATSDRASGRTDTQYF. The CDR3 DNA follows: TGTGCCACCAGTGACCGAGCTAGCGGACGCACAGATACGCAGTATTTT.

The chain has TRBV7-9 and TRBJ1-6, with no clear D. The V gene lost 3 bases and the J gene lost 9 bases, with 9 bases spanning the gap. The CDR3 is made up of 13 amino acids. CDR1 and CDR2 (germline): SEHNR, FQNEAQ (reference sequence). CDR3 DNA: TGTGCCAGCAGCTTCGGAGGGCTTTCACCCCTCCACTTT. It encodes CASSFGGLSPLHF.

V and J are TRBV2 and TRBJ2-7, with a possible D match to TRBD1 (9 bases). CDR1 is SNHLY and CDR2 is FYNNEI in the germline V gene. This CDR3 has 17 residues. V was shortened by 0 bases and J by 6 bases, with 21 bases between the two germline ends. The CDR3 DNA sequence: TGTGCCAGCAGTGAAGCCCGGGGGGGGACAGGGTTTCGCGAGCAGTACTTC. Protein: CASSEARGGTGFREQYF.

This chain links TRBV11-2 with TRBJ2-3, with 10 nucleotides matching TRBD2. V was pared by 7 bases and J by 5 bases, with 9 bases of the junction left unmatched. The CDR3 length is 15 residues. The germline gives CDR1 SGHAT, CDR2 FQNNGV. The CDR3 bases are TGTGCCAGCACCCTTCTAGCGGGGGCAGGAGATACGCAGTATTTT. Its protein is CASTLLAGAGDTQYF.

The rearrangement uses TRBV2 and TRBJ1-6, with D perhaps matching TRBD1 (6 bases). V shed 6 bases and J shed 8 bases, with 20 bases lying between them. This CDR3 contains 16 residues. Germline V lookup: CDR1 SNHLY, CDR2 FYNNEI. The CDR3 nucleotides are TGTGCCAGCAGAAAATCAGGGGTTGGTAAAGATTCACCCCTCCACTTT. Amino acid sequence: CASRKSGVGKDSPLHF.

This sequence joins TRBV5-1 and TRBJ1-5, with D uncertain. This CDR3 region has 14 residues. Germline V gene lookup returns CDR1 SGHRS and CDR2 YFSETQ. Trimming pared 0 bases from V and 5 bases from J, leaving 9 bases between. The CDR3 loop reads CASSLEGRDQPQHF. The CDR3 DNA reads as TGCGCCAGCAGCTTGGAAGGGCGGGATCAGCCCCAGCATTTT.

The V gene is TRBV5-5, the J gene TRBJ1-1; D not resolved. Germline V gives CDR1 SGHKS, CDR2 YYEKEE (reference sequence). V was clipped by 0 bases and J by 2 bases, with 8 bases between them. The CDR3 consists of 14 residues. The CDR3: CASSLAHQNTEAFF. CDR3 bases: TGTGCCAGCAGCTTGGCACACCAAAACACTGAAGCTTTCTTT.

The V gene is TRBV30, the J gene TRBJ2-7; 8 nucleotides line up with TRBD2. This CDR3 contains 14 residues. Germline loops: CDR1 GTSNPN, CDR2 SVGIG (reference sequence). J gave up 1 base and V 0 bases, and 2 bases lay outside the gene matches. CDR3 in DNA: TGTGCCTGGAGTGTGGGCGGGGGGTCCTACGAGCAGTACTTC. This encodes CAWSVGGGSYEQYF.

The chain recombines TRBV12-5 with TRBJ2-5; TRBD1 matches at 9 bases. J lost 4 bases, V lost 5 bases, and 5 bases had no gene match. The length of the CDR3 is 14 residues. Germline assignment: CDR1 LGHNT and CDR2 FRNRAP. For the CDR3, the DNA is TGTGCTAGTGGTATCGGGACAGGGAGAGAGACCCAGTACTTC. This translates into CASGIGTGRETQYF.

The count of this clone is one. The chain combines TRBV7-2 with TRBJ2-1; 12 bases agree with TRBD1. The CDR3 is 16 amino acids. V was pared by 3 bases and J by 6 bases, with 6 bases of the junction left unmatched. Germline assignment: CDR1 SGHTA and CDR2 FQGNSA. CDR3 protein: CASSLSGTGGSNEQFF. Here the CDR3 DNA reads TGTGCCAGCAGCTTGAGTGGGACAGGGGGCTCCAATGAGCAGTTCTTC.

With respect to this clone: No DNA is shown, since the ends of the CDR3 on it are uncertain; the CDR3 is the one TCRdb lists. The chain links TRBV6-1 to TRBJ2-5; the tabulated D call, TRBD2, remains unverified against the DNA. CDR1 is MNHNS, CDR2 SASEGT, per germline. The CDR3 length is 13 residues, termini included. CDR3 sequence: CASSEVGSGIKYF.

This chain links TRBV6-9 with TRBJ2-7; D gene unclear. In germline, CDR1 is MNHGY, CDR2 SVAAGI. CDR3 length equals 14 residues. Trimming pared 2 bases from V and 2 bases from J, leaving 10 bases between. For the CDR3, the DNA is TGTGCCAGCAGTTATAGGTCGGAGACCTACGAGCAGTACGTC. This sequence encodes CASSYRSETYEQYV.